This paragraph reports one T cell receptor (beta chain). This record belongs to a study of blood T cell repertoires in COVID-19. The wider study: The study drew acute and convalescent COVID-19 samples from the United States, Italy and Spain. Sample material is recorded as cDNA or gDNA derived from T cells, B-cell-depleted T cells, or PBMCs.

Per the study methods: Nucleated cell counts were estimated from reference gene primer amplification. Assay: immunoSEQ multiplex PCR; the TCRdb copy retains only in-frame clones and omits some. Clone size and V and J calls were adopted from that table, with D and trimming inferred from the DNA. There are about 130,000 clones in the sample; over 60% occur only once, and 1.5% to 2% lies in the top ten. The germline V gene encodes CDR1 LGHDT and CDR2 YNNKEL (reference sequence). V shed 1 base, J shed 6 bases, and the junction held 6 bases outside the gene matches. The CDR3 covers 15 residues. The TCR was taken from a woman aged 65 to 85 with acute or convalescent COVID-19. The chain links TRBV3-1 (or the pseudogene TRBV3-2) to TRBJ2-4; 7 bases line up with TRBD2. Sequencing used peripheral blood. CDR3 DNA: TGTGCCAGCAGCCAAGTAGGGACTATGGGAAACATTCAGTACTTC. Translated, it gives CASSQVGTMGNIQYF.